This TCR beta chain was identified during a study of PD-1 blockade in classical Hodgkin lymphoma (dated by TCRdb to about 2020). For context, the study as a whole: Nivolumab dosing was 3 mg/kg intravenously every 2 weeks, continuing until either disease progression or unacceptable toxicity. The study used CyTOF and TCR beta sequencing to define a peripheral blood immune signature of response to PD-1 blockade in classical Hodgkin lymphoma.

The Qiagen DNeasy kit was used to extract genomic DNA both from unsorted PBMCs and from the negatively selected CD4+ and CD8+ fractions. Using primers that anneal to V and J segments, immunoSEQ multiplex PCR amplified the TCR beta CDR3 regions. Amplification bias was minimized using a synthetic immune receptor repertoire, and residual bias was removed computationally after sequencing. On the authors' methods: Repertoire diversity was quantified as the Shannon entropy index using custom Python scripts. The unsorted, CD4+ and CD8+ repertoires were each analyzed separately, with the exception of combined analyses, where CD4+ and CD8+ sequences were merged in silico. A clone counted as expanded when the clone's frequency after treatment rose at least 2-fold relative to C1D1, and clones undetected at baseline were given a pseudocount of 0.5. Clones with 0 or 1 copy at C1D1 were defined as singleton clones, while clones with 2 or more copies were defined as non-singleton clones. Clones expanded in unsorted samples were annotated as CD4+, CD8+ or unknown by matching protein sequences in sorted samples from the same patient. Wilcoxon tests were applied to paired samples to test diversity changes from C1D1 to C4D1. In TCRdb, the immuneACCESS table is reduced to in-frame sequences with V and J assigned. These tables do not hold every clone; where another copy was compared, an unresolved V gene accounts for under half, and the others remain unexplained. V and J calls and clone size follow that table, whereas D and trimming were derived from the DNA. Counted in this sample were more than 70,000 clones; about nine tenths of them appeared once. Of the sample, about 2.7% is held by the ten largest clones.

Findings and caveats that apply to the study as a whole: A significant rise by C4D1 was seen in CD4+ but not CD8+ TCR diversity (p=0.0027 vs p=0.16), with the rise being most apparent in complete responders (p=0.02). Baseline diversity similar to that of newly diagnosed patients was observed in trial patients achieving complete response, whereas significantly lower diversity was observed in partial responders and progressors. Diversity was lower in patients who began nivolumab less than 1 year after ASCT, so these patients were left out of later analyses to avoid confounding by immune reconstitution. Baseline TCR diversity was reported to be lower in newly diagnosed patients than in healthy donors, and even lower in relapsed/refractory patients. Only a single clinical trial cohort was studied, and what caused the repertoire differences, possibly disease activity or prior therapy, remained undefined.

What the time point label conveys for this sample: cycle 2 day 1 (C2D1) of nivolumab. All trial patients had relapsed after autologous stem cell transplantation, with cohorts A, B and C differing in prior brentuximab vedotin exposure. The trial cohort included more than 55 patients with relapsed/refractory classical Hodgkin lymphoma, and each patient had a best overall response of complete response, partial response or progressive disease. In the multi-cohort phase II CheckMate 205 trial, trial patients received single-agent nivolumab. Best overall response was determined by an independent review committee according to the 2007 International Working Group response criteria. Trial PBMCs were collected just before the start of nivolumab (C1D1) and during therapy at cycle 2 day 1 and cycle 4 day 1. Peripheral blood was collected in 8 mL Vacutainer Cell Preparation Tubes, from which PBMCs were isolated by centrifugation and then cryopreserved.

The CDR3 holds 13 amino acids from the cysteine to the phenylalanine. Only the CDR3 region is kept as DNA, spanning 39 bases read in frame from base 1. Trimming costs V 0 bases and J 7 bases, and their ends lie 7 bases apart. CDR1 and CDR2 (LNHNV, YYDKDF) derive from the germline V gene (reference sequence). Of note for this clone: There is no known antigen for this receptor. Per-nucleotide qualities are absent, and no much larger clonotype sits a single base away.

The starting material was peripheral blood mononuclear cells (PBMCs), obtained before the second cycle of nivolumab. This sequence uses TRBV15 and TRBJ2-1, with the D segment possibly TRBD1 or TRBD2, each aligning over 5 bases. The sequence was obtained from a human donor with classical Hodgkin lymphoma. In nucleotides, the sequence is TGTGCCACCAGCAGAGATTGGGGGAATGAGCAGTTCTTC. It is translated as CATSRDWGNEQFF. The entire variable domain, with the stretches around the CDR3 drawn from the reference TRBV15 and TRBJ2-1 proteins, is DAMVIQNPRYQVTQFGKPVTLSCSQTLNHNVMYWYQQKSSQAPKLLFHYYDKDFNNEADTPDNFQSRRPNTSFCFLDIRSPGLGDTAMYLCATSRDWGNEQFFGPGTRLTVL.